This T cell receptor beta chain was retrieved from a study of CD8 T cells in Susac syndrome. The CDR3 contains 15 residues. Trimming removed 4 bases at V and 1 base at J, with 13 bases between. Germline-derived CDR1 and CDR2 are SEHNR and FQNEAQ (reference sequence). The sample holds one count of this clonotype. Random hexamers were used to reverse transcribe the RNA input (about 0.5 to 1 ug). TCRdb called the immunoSEQ multiplex PCR reads again in MiXCR, with one record for every CDR3 protein. This sample carries approximately 110,000 distinct CDR3 sequences, more than 90% of them seen once, and the ten largest clones take roughly 0.08%.

The source of this sequence is a human donor in good health. The chain employs TRBV7-9 and TRBJ1-1, with a possible D match to TRBD1 (5 bases). The sequenced material came from CD4+ T cells from PBMCs. The CDR3 sequence is CASSSPRGQNTEAFF. The CDR3 DNA sequence: TGTGCCAGCAGCTCGCCTCGAGGACAGAACACTGAAGCTTTCTTT.